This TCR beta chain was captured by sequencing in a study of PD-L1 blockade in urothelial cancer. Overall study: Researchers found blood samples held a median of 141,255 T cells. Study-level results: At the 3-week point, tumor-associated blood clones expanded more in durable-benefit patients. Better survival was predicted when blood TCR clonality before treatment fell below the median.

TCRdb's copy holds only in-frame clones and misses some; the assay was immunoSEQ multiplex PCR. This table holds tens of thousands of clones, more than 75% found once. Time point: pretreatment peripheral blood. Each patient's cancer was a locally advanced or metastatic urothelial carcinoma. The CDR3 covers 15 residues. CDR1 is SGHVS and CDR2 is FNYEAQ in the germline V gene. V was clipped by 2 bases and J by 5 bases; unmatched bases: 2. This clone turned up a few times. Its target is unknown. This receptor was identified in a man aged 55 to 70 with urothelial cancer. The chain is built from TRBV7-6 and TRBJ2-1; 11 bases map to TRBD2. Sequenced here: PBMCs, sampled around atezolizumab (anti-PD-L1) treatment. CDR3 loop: CASSLLAGGNNEQFF. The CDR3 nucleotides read TGTGCCAGCAGCTTATTAGCGGGGGGGAACAATGAGCAGTTCTTC.